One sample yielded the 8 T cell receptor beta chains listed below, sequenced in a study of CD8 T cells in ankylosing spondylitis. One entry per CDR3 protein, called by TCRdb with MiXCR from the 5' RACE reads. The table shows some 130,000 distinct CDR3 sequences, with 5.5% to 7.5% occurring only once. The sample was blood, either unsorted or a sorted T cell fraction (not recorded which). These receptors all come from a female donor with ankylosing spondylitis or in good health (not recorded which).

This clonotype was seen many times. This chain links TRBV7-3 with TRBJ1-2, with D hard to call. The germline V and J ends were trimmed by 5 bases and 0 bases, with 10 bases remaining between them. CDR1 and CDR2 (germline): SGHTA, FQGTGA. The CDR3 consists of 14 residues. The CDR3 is CASSPSSANYGYTF. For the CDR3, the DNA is TGTGCCAGCAGCCCTAGTTCGGCTAACTATGGCTACACCTTC.

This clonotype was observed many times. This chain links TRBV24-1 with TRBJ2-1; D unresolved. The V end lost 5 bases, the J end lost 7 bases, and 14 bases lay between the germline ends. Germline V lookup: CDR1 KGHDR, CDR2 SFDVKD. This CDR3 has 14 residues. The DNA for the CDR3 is TGTGCCACCAGTGTTGCCGGTCTGGGGAATGAGCAGTTCTTC. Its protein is CATSVAGLGNEQFF.

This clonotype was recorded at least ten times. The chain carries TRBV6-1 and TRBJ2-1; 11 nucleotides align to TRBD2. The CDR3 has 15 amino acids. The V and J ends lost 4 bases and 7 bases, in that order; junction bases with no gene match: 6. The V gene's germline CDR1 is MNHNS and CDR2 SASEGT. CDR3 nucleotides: TGTGCCAGCAGTGTTGGACTAGCGGGCTCAAATGAGCAGTTCTTC. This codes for CASSVGLAGSNEQFF.

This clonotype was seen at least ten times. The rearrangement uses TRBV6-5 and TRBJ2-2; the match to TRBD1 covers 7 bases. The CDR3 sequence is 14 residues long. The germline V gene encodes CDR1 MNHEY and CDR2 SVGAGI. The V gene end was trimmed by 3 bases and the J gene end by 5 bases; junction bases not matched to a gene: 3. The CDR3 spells CASSYGTVTGELFF. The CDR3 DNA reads TGTGCCAGCAGTTATGGGACAGTGACCGGGGAGCTGTTTTTT.

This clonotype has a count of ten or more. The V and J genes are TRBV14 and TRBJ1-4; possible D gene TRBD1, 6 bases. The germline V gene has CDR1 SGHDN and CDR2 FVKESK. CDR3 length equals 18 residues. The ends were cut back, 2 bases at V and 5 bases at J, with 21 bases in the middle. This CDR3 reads CASSQFRDSGGPNEKLFF. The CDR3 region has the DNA TGTGCCAGCAGCCAATTCCGGGACTCGGGGGGCCCGAATGAAAAACTGTTTTTT.

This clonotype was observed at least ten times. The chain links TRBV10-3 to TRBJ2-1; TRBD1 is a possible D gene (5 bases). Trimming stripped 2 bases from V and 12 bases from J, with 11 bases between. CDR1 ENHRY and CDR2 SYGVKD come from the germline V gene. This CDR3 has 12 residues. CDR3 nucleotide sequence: TGTGCCATCAGTGAGGACAGAGGTGGGCAGTTCTTC. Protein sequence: CAISEDRGGQFF.

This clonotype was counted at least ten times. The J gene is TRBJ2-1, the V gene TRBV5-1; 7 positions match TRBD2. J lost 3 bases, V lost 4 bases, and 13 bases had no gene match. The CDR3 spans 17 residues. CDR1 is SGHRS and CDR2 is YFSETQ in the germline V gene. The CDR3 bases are TGCGCCAGCAGCACAGACCCCCCGGGGGGTAACTACAATGAGCAGTTCTTC. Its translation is CASSTDPPGGNYNEQFF. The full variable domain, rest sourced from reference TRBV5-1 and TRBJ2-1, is KAGVTQTPRYLIKTRGQQVTLSCSPISGHRSVSWYQQTPGQGLQFLFEYFSETQRNKGNFPGRFSGRQFSNSRSEMNVSTLELGDSALYLCASSTDPPGGNYNEQFFGPGTRLTVL.

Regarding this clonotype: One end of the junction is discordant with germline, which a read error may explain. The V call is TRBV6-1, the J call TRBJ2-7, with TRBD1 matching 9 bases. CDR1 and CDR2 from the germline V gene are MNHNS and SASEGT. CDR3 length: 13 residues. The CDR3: CASSQGTGSEQNF. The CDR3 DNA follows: TGTGCCAGCAGTCAGGGGACAGGGTCCGAGCAGAACTTC.